The rows below give T cell receptor beta chains drawn from one sample of a study of CD4 and CD8 cells across lung adenocarcinoma regions. Using its own MiXCR run on the PCR reads, TCRdb lists one record per CDR3 protein. The data show more than 15,000 distinct CDR3 sequences, with 46% seen just once and around a fifth held by the top ten. The sample comprised CD4+ T cells from the margin of a lung tumor. The source of these receptors is a male donor with lung adenocarcinoma. The CD4 and CD8 labels of this study may be unreliable. The CDR3 runs from the conserved cysteine through the conserved F or W. A D gene is named only where the DNA matches it firmly. Only some rows state a clone size, as once, few, many or a class for expanded clones.

TRBJ1-6 many . TRBV10-1 TGCGCCAGCAGTGAGTCGACGGAAAATTCACCCCTCCACTTT CASSESTENSPLHF
TRBJ2-7 few TRBD2 TRBV11-3 TGTGCCAGCAGCTTAAACCCATTAGCGGGAGGGCCATACGAGCAGTACTTC CASSLNPLAGGPYEQYF
TRBJ1-1 . . TRBV6-5 TGTGCCAGCAGTTACTGGCAGGGGAACGCTGAAGCTTTCTTT CASSYWQGNAEAFF
TRBJ2-7 few TRBD2 TRBV3-1 TGTGCCAGCAGCCCCGGGACTAGCGGGGACGAGCAGTACTTC CASSPGTSGDEQYF
TRBJ2-5 large TRBD1 TRBV6-1 TGTGCCAGCAGACAGGGGAGCGCGGAGACCCAGTACTTC CASRQGSAETQYF
TRBJ2-3 medium-sized . TRBV27 TGTGCCAGCAGTTTCTTAACAGCAACAGATACGCAGTATTTT CASSFLTATDTQYF
TRBJ1-1 many . TRBV28 TGTGCCAGCAGTTTATGGGGGGGTCAGGGGAACACTGAAGCTTTCTTT CASSLWGGQGNTEAFF
TRBJ1-4 . . TRBV6-1 TGTGCCAGCAGAGTCTCGTACTCAACTAATGAAAAACTGTTTTTT CASRVSYSTNEKLFF
TRBJ2-4 . TRBD1 TRBV10-2 TGCGGCGGCAGGGGGCTGGCAGCCAAAGACACGCAGTATTTC CGGRGLAAKDTQYF
TRBJ2-7 . . TRBV27 TGTGCCAGCAGTCCGGGCCGACTAGGTTGTGGCACAGATACGCAGTACTTC CASSPGRLGCGTDTQYF
TRBJ2-5 . . TRBV27 TGTGCCAGCAGTTTTTCCCGGGGTATGCTTACCCAGTACTTC CASSFSRGMLTQYF
TRBJ2-7 . TRBD1 TRBV7-6 TGTGCCAGCAGCTCAAATCCCGGGACAGGGTACTACGAGCAGTACTTC CASSSNPGTGYYEQYF
TRBJ2-7 . . TRBV4-1 TGCGCCAGCGGGGGGACTGGGGGCAGTGACGCAGATACGCAGTACTTC CASGGTGGSDADTQYF
TRBJ2-3 . . TRBV6-5 TGTGCCAGCAGACTCCAGTCCGGAATCACCGGGACGCAGTATTTT CASRLQSGITGTQYF
TRBJ2-7 . . TRBV7-6 TGTGCCAGCAGCTTGAGGAGGGGGCTAGGGGAGCAGTACTTC CASSLRRGLGEQYF
TRBJ1-2 medium-sized . TRBV27 TGTGCCAGCAGTTCCCAAGACAGGAAGGGCTACACCTTC CASSSQDRKGYTF
TRBJ2-3 many TRBD2 TRBV6-1 TGTGCCAGCAGACTAGCGGGAGGGCCAGATACGCAGTATTTT CASRLAGGPDTQYF
TRBJ2-1 . TRBD1 TRBV25-1 TGTGCCAGCAGTGAAGACCGTGGACAGGGACGGTACAATGAGCAGTTCTTC CASSEDRGQGRYNEQFF
TRBJ2-7 . TRBD2 TRBV4-1 TGCGCCAGCAGCCCCCGGGGACTAGCGGGAGGAACTACCTACGAGCAGTACTTC CASSPRGLAGGTTYEQYF
TRBJ2-4 once . TRBV27 TGTGCCAGCAGTCCTGGCCGGGTACCGTGTGGCACAGATACTCAGTACTTT CASSPGRVPCGTDTQYF
TRBJ2-1 many . TRBV7-3 TGTGCCAGCAGCCCGATAGGCGGGACCTACAATGAGCAGTTCTTC CASSPIGGTYNEQFF
TRBJ2-1 few . TRBV7-3 TGTGCCAGCAGCCCTGGTAGTGAGCAGTTCTTC CASSPGSEQFF
TRBJ2-1 many . TRBV6-1 TGTGCCAGTCGGACTAATGGTTACAATGAGCAGCTCTTC CASRTNGYNEQLF
TRBJ2-3 few . TRBV10-2 TGCGCCAGCAGCCGAGGACAGCTTCCCACAGATACGCAGTATTTT CASSRGQLPTDTQYF
TRBJ2-3 . . TRBV6-1 TGTGCCAGGGGTCACGGGGAAGGTGACAAAGATACCCAGTATTTT CARGHGEGDKDTQYF
TRBJ2-3 few . TRBV6-1 TGTGCCAGCAGCGAGGGTAAGGGAGGCAAAGATACTCAGTATTTT CASSEGKGGKDTQYF
TRBJ2-3 many . TRBV10-1 TGCGCCAGCCGGCCGCCAGATACGCAGTATTTT CASRPPDTQYF
TRBJ2-3 few . TRBV6-4 TGTGCCAGGGGTGACGGGGGCGGGGGCCCAGATACGCAGTACTTT CARGDGGGGPDTQYF
TRBJ2-4 once TRBD1 TRBV4-2 TGTGCCAGCAGCCAAGGGGGGACAGCCAAAGACACGCAGTACTTC CASSQGGTAKDTQYF
TRBJ2-3 . TRBD2 TRBV10-2 TGCGCCAGCAGGGGGCTGGGAGGGGAAAACACTCAGTACTTT CASRGLGGENTQYF
TRBJ2-4 . . TRBV27 TGTGCCAGCCGTTTCTCGGGGCTGGGCCGCAAAAACACGCAGTACTTC CASRFSGLGRKNTQYF
TRBJ2-3 . TRBD2 TRBV10-1 TGCGCCATCTCGGCTAGCGGGGCCAAAAACATTCAGTATTTT CAISASGAKNIQYF
TRBJ1-2 medium-sized . TRBV4-1 TGCGCCAGCAGCCAAGGCGGCGGGGTCGGCTATGGCTACACCTTC CASSQGGGVGYGYTF
TRBJ2-5 few TRBD2 TRBV10-2 TGCGCCAGCAGTGTAGCGGGAGGGTGGGAGACCCAGTACTTC CASSVAGGWETQYF
TRBJ2-3 . TRBD2 TRBV6-1 TGTGCCAGGGGGCTCCGGGGGGGCGACACGGAGACGCAGTACTTT CARGLRGGDTETQYF
TRBJ2-5 . . TRBV6-1 TGTGCGGGCAGTGGGGGCGGCTACCAAGAGACCCAGTACTTT CAGSGGGYQETQYF
TRBJ2-3 . TRBD2 TRBV29-1 TGCAGCGTTGAACCTCCAGCGGGAGGCCACAATCCAGGTACGCAGTATTTT CSVEPPAGGHNPGTQYF
TRBJ2-7 . . TRBV20-1 TGCAGTGCTAGATATCTGGCGGAATACGAGCAGTACTTC CSARYLAEYEQYF
TRBJ2-4 . . TRBV6-1 TGTGCCAGCAGTCCGGGGCAGCGAGCCAAAGACACGCAGTACTTC CASSPGQRAKDTQYF
TRBJ2-7 many . TRBV6-1 TGTGCCAGCAAACTAGGACATCTCACCTACGAGCAGTACTTC CASKLGHLTYEQYF
TRBJ1-1 many . TRBV4-2 TGTGCCAGCAGCCAAGACGGAGGGAGGTTGGGGAACACTGAAGCTTTCTTT CASSQDGGRLGNTEAFF
TRBJ1-1 many . TRBV7-8 TGTGCCAGCAGCTTAGCAAGGCCCCAGGGCACTGAAGCTTTCTTT CASSLARPQGTEAFF
TRBJ2-1 . TRBD2 TRBV11-3 TGTGCCAGCAGCTCAGGCTCGGTGGCGGGGGGTCTATTTAATGAGCAGTTCTTC CASSSGSVAGGLFNEQFF
TRBJ2-7 many . TRBV28 TGTGCCAGCAGTTTTCGGAAAGCGCAGAGCTCCTACGAGCAGTACTTC CASSFRKAQSSYEQYF
TRBJ2-2 . TRBD2 TRBV6-1 TGTGCCAGCAAAAAGACGGGGGGGGACACCGGGGAGCTGTTTTTT CASKKTGGDTGELFF
TRBJ2-2 many TRBD1 TRBV23-1 TGCGCCAGCAGTCAATCGGTACAGGGGATCACCGGGGAGCTGTTTTTT CASSQSVQGITGELFF
TRBJ2-1 . TRBD1 TRBV28 TGTGCCAGCAGTCCGGTGCTGCAGGGGGTAGGGCATCGCAATGAGCAGTTCTTC CASSPVLQGVGHRNEQFF
TRBJ2-7 . . TRBV27 TGTGCCAGCAGTGCGGGGCGCGGGGGCCCTGACCCAGATACGCAGTACTTC CASSAGRGGPDPDTQYF
TRBJ2-1 many . TRBV5-1 TGCGCCAGCAGCTTAAAACAGGGTTCCCCCTACAATGAGCAGTTCTTC CASSLKQGSPYNEQFF
TRBJ2-4 few . TRBV6-4 TGTGCCAGCAGTGCGGGGCGCGGAGCCAAAAACACGCAGTACTTC CASSAGRGAKNTQYF
TRBJ2-2 . TRBD2 TRBV6-1 TGTGCCAGCACCACAGGGACTAGGTCTACCGGGGAGCTGTTTTTT CASTTGTRSTGELFF
TRBJ2-4 . . TRBV7-8 TGTGCCAGCACTGCAAGGGGGAGGGGACGGGAGCAGTACTTC CASTARGRGREQYF
TRBJ2-6 once . TRBV10-2 TGCGCCACCACTTATCCTGGGTCCAACGTCCTGAACTTC CATTYPGSNVLNF
TRBJ1-2 few . TRBV4-1 TGCGCCAGCAGCTTCCGGGGTCTCGGTGGCTACACCTTC CASSFRGLGGYTF
TRBJ2-1 . . TRBV10-1 TGCGCCCGTAACGAATCGGCCCTGTACTTC CARNESALYF
TRBJ2-3 . TRBD2 TRBV20-1 TGCAGTGCTCTTAGCAATTTGGGACTAGCGGGGTTTAGCACAGATACGCAGTATTTT CSALSNLGLAGFSTDTQYF
TRBJ2-3 . . TRBV6-1 TGTGCCAGCAGTGAGAAAGCGTATACGCAGTATTTT CASSEKAYTQYF
TRBJ1-2 many . TRBV6-1 TGTGCCAGCAGTGAGATTGAGGGGCGGATAGGCTACACCTTC CASSEIEGRIGYTF
TRBJ1-2 many . TRBV11-2 TGTGCCAGCAGCTTCGGAAAAGGTCGAAACTATGGCTACACCTTC CASSFGKGRNYGYTF